The rows below give T cell receptor beta chains drawn from one sample of a study of neurological immune-mediated disorders. TCRdb redid the calling of the 5' RACE reads with MiXCR, one entry per CDR3 protein. The repertoire holds fewer than 50,000 distinct CDR3 sequences, 13% seen once, with 10% to 12% in the top ten. Specimen: PBMCs. The receptors originated from a man younger than 40 in good health. Both conserved end residues are part of each CDR3. D genes are given only for firm matches. A row's size may be missing; if present it is once, few, many or a size class.

clone size | J gene | D gene | V gene | CDR3 DNA | CDR3 protein
once | TRBJ1-1 | NA | TRBV2 | TGTGCCAGCAGTGAACAGGGAGGACGGGTGAACACTGAAGCTTTCTTT | CASSEQGGRVNTEAFF
many | TRBJ1-5 | NA | TRBV5-1 | TGCGCCAGCAGCTTGGGGGGTCTAAATCAGCCCCAGCATTTT | CASSLGGLNQPQHF
NA | TRBJ1-1 | TRBD1 | TRBV6-6 | TGTGCCAGCAGTCGACAGGGACCAGGCTTGGGGAACACTGAAGCTTTCTTT | CASSRQGPGLGNTEAFF
many | TRBJ2-2 | NA | TRBV5-1 | TGCGCCAGCAGCTTGGCTCTTAATCTCGGGGAGCTGTTTTTT | CASSLALNLGELFF
many | TRBJ2-2 | NA | TRBV12-3/TRBV12-4 | TGTGCCAGCAGTCAGCCCACCGGGACATTCACCGGGGAGCTGTTTTTT | CASSQPTGTFTGELFF
many | TRBJ1-5 | NA | TRBV18 | TGTGCCAGCTCTCGGGAGGGAAAGCCCCAGCATTTT | CASSREGKPQHF
many | TRBJ2-7 | TRBD2 | TRBV28 | TGTGCCAGCAGTCAAAGAGCGGCTAGCGGATACGAGCAGTACTTC | CASSQRAASGYEQYF
many | TRBJ2-1 | TRBD1 | TRBV4-2 | TGTGCCAGCAGCCAAGATCAAGGGGGCAATTACAATGAGCAGTTCTTC | CASSQDQGGNYNEQFF
NA | TRBJ2-7 | TRBD1 | TRBV5-1 | TGCGCCAGCAGCACGGGACAGGGCTACGAGCAGTACTTC | CASSTGQGYEQYF
many | TRBJ2-7 | NA | TRBV20-1 | TGCAGTGCTAGAGATTACAGGACTGCGAGCTCCTACGAGCAGTACTTC | CSARDYRTASSYEQYF
many | TRBJ1-1 | NA | TRBV20-1 | TGCAGTGCCCCGTCTGGAGGGGGTCACACTGAAGCTTTCTTT | CSAPSGGGHTEAFF
many | TRBJ2-1 | TRBD2 | TRBV12-3/TRBV12-4 | TGTGCCAGCAGTTCCCGGGGGAGCGGGAGCTCCTACAATGAGCAGTTCTTC | CASSSRGSGSSYNEQFF
many | TRBJ2-5 | TRBD2 | TRBV24-1 | TGTGCCACCAGTCAGGCGGGGACTAGCGGGAAGACGGAGACCCAGTACTTC | CATSQAGTSGKTETQYF
many | TRBJ2-1 | TRBD1 | TRBV5-6 | TGTGCCAGCAGCTTGGCCAGCGACAGGGGAACAAATGAGCAGTTCTTC | CASSLASDRGTNEQFF
many | TRBJ2-2 | TRBD1 | TRBV5-1 | TGCGCCAGCAGCTTGGAACCAGGGGGCTCAAACACCGGGGAGCTGTTTTTT | CASSLEPGGSNTGELFF
few | TRBJ2-5 | TRBD1 | TRBV7-2 | TGTGCCAGCAGATACGTCTCAGGGGGCCGTGAGACCCAGTACTTC | CASRYVSGGRETQYF
many | TRBJ1-2 | TRBD1 | TRBV5-1 | TGCGCCAGCAGCTTTGACAGGGGAGGAGGCTACACCTTC | CASSFDRGGGYTF
NA | TRBJ2-7 | NA | TRBV3-1 | TGTGCCAGCCAAATGATGATGGCCTCCGAGCTGTACTTC | CASQMMMASELYF
many | TRBJ2-1 | NA | TRBV18 | TGTGCCAGCTCACCGGGATTAGGGTCCAATGAGCAGTTCTTC | CASSPGLGSNEQFF
many | TRBJ1-3 | NA | TRBV18 | TGTGCCAGCTCACCAGAGGGGTCTGGAAACACCATATATTTT | CASSPEGSGNTIYF
many | TRBJ2-5 | NA | TRBV5-1 | TGCGCCAGCAGCTTGGGGGGAGTTGGGTCCCAAGAGACCCAGTACTTC | CASSLGGVGSQETQYF
many | TRBJ2-2 | TRBD1 | TRBV6-2/TRBV6-3 | TGTGCCAGCTCAACCGGGACAGGAGACACCGGGGAGCTGTTTTTT | CASSTGTGDTGELFF
many | TRBJ1-4 | NA | TRBV5-1 | TGCGCCAGCTCGAGGACGTCAACTAATGAAAAACTGTTTTTT | CASSRTSTNEKLFF
few | TRBJ2-1 | TRBD2 | TRBV3-1 | TGTGCCAGCAGACTAGCGGGAATTGATGAGCAGTTCTTC | CASRLAGIDEQFF
many | TRBJ2-2 | TRBD2 | TRBV7-2 | TGTGCCAGCAGCTTAAGGACTAGCGGGGGCACCGGGGAGCTGTTTTTT | CASSLRTSGGTGELFF
NA | TRBJ2-5 | NA | TRBV20-1 | TGCAGTGCTAGGGCCAGCAGTGAGACCCAGTACTTC | CSARASSETQYF
many | TRBJ1-1 | TRBD1 | TRBV4-2 | TGTGCCAGCAGCCAGACCGACAGGGACACTGAAGCTTTCTTT | CASSQTDRDTEAFF
many | TRBJ2-5 | NA | TRBV7-9 | TGTGCCAGCAGCTCCCCCAGGGTCCCCCCAGGGACCCAGTACTTC | CASSSPRVPPGTQYF
many | TRBJ2-7 | TRBD1 | TRBV4-1 | TGCGCCAGCAGCTCGGGACAGGGGGCCTTCTACGAGCAGTACTTC | CASSSGQGAFYEQYF
many | TRBJ2-1 | NA | TRBV28 | TGTGCCAGCAGTTCCCGGCCAAGCGGCAATGAGCAGTTCTTC | CASSSRPSGNEQFF
many | TRBJ2-3 | TRBD2 | TRBV27 | TGTGCCAGCAGTTTAGGCGGGAGTACCTCAGATACGCAGTATTTT | CASSLGGSTSDTQYF
NA | TRBJ1-6 | TRBD1 | TRBV5-1 | TGTGCCAGCAGCTTTGGGACAGGGACAGAATCACCCCTCCACTTT | CASSFGTGTESPLHF
many | TRBJ2-5 | NA | TRBV5-1 | TGCGCCAGCAGCGTCTCAGGGTTCCAAGAGACCCAGTACTTC | CASSVSGFQETQYF
many | TRBJ2-1 | NA | TRBV7-2 | TGTGCCAGCAGCTTAGCTGCCTACGAGCAGTTCTTC | CASSLAAYEQFF
many | TRBJ2-7 | NA | TRBV28 | TGTGCCAGCAGGCAAGGGACCCTTTACGAGCAGTACTTC | CASRQGTLYEQYF
many | TRBJ1-1 | TRBD1 | TRBV12-3/TRBV12-4 | TGTGCCAGCAGTTTACAGGGGACAGGGGTAGGTGAAGCTTTCTTT | CASSLQGTGVGEAFF
NA | TRBJ2-2 | NA | TRBV7-3 | TGTGCCAGCAGCTTAATGGGGGGCGCGTATTCCGGGGAGCTGTTTTTT | CASSLMGGAYSGELFF
many | TRBJ1-4 | NA | TRBV5-1 | TGCGCCAGCAGCCGCGGGTCTCAGGGTAATCAGGGAAAACTGTTTTTT | CASSRGSQGNQGKLFF
many | TRBJ1-1 | NA | TRBV3-1 | TGTGCCAGCAGCCAACAGGGAAACACTGAAGCTTTCTTT | CASSQQGNTEAFF
many | TRBJ2-2 | NA | TRBV9 | TGTGCCAGCAGCGTAGATTGGAGGGGTAGCACCGGGGAGCTGTTTTTT | CASSVDWRGSTGELFF
many | TRBJ2-2 | NA | TRBV3-1 | TGTGCCAGCAGCCAAACGGGGGGCGTGCGCACCGGGGAGCTGTTTTTT | CASSQTGGVRTGELFF
many | TRBJ1-3 | NA | TRBV6-2/TRBV6-3 | TGTGCCAGCAATCCGGACACGGCTGGAAACACCATATATTTT | CASNPDTAGNTIYF
many | TRBJ1-1 | NA | TRBV6-5 | TGTGCCAGCAGCGCGGGACGGGTGAACACTGAAGCTTTCTTT | CASSAGRVNTEAFF
NA | TRBJ2-3 | TRBD1 | TRBV28 | TGTGCCAGCAGTTCCCGACAGGGGTTCACAGATACGCAGTATTTT | CASSSRQGFTDTQYF
many | TRBJ1-5 | NA | TRBV7-8 | TGTGCCAGCAGCTCGCTACCTGAGACCCATAGCAATCAGCCCCAGCATTTT | CASSSLPETHSNQPQHF
many | TRBJ2-3 | NA | TRBV12-3/TRBV12-4 | TGTGCCAGCGGGCAGACGACAGGTGGGGCAGATACGCAGTATTTT | CASGQTTGGADTQYF
many | TRBJ2-7 | NA | TRBV7-9 | TGTGCCAGCAGCCTTCCGAGGGGGAGCTCCTACGAGCAGTACTTC | CASSLPRGSSYEQYF
many | TRBJ2-5 | NA | TRBV7-2 | TGTGCCAGCAGCGTTCATGAGACCCAGTACTTC | CASSVHETQYF